This T cell receptor (beta chain) was recorded in a study of identical twins. CDR1 and CDR2 (germline): SGHAT, FQNNGV. This CDR3 is built from 14 residues. V lost 4 bases, J lost 8 bases, and 8 bases stayed unmatched. TCRdb passed the 5' RACE reads through MiXCR, listing each CDR3 protein once. The table lists around 530,000 distinct CDR3 sequences, roughly 15% of them singletons. The data were also submitted as part of a second study, on yellow fever vaccine responses in identical twins.

The genes are TRBV11-2 and TRBJ1-2; TRBD1 matches 9 bases. This clonotype was sampled from a woman under 30 in good health. The sample comprised CD4+ T cells sorted from blood. The CDR3 here is CASSSPRDRDGYTF. The DNA of the CDR3 is TGTGCCAGCAGCTCACCCCGGGACAGGGACGGCTACACCTTC.